These T cell receptor beta chains were read from a single sample in a study of cytomegalovirus exposure and HLA in healthy donors. Clones were read by immunoSEQ multiplex PCR, and TCRdb kept only the in-frame ones, dropping some. The top ten hold roughly 15% of the sample, which has approximately 190,000 clones, about 84% seen once. The sequencing sample was made of PBMCs. These receptors all stem from a woman aged 25 to 39 in good health and CMV-seropositive. Both conserved end residues are part of each CDR3. The order of the fields is D gene, J gene, clone size, V gene, CDR3 protein, CDR3 DNA. The D gene is left open where the match is weak. Clone size is stated in some rows and not others, as once, few, many or a class when expanded.

>.|TRBJ2-3|.|TRBV19
CASTNRGEGKDTQYF
TGTGCCAGTACCAATAGGGGGGAGGGTAAAGATACGCAGTATTTT
>TRBD2|TRBJ2-5|.|TRBV7-6
CASSLVGREGRETQYF
TGTGCCAGCAGCTTAGTAGGGCGGGAGGGCCGGGAGACCCAGTACTTC
>TRBD1|TRBJ1-1|.|TRBV6-6
CASTGTENTEAFF
TGTGCCAGCACGGGGACAGAGAACACTGAAGCTTTCTTT
>TRBD2|TRBJ2-1|.|TRBV28
CASSPLGGLADNEQFF
TGTGCCAGCAGCCCTCTGGGGGGACTAGCGGACAATGAGCAGTTCTTC
>TRBD2|TRBJ2-3|few|TRBV5-1
CASSLARAGGHTDTQYF
TGCGCCAGCAGCTTGGCCAGGGCGGGGGGACACACAGATACGCAGTATTTT
>.|TRBJ2-3|.|TRBV6-1
CASRQTADTQYF
TGTGCCAGCAGACAGACCGCAGATACGCAGTATTTT
>.|TRBJ2-3|.|TRBV9
CASSVTWGERRDTQYF
TGTGCCAGCAGCGTCACGTGGGGGGAGCGTAGAGATACGCAGTATTTT
>TRBD1|TRBJ2-7|.|TRBV7-9
CASSPQGDYEQYF
TGTGCCAGCAGCCCACAGGGGGACTACGAGCAGTACTTC
>TRBD1|TRBJ1-1|.|TRBV28
CASSFPNDRVAFF
TGTGCCAGCAGTTTCCCGAATGACAGGGTAGCTTTCTTT
>TRBD1|TRBJ2-1|.|TRBV5-1
CASSLGDAVTGTRYNEQFF
TGCGCCAGCAGCTTGGGGGATGCCGTGACAGGGACGAGATACAATGAGCAGTTCTTC
>.|TRBJ2-1|.|TRBV11-2
CASSLVQGTEQFF
TGTGCCAGCAGCTTAGTGCAGGGGACGGAGCAGTTCTTC
>.|TRBJ1-2|once|TRBV28
CASQQGSYGYTF
TGTGCCAGTCAACAGGGCTCCTATGGCTACACCTTC
>.|TRBJ2-7|few|TRBV27
CASTDSTSYEQYF
TGTGCCAGCACCGACTCGACCTCCTACGAGCAGTACTTC
>TRBD2|TRBJ2-7|once|TRBV7-9
CATGRAGTYEQYF
TGTGCCACCGGGCGAGCGGGGACCTACGAGCAGTACTTC
>.|TRBJ1-5|.|TRBV28
CASSLQGPSNQPQHF
TGTGCCAGCAGTTTACAGGGGCCGAGCAATCAGCCCCAGCATTTT
>TRBD1|TRBJ2-5|.|TRBV18
CASSPLYGQGETQYF
TGTGCCAGCTCACCACTCTACGGACAGGGAGAGACCCAGTACTTC
>TRBD1|TRBJ1-1|.|TRBV19
CASSVGTGMIRAEAFF
TGTGCCAGTAGTGTCGGGACAGGTATGATTCGCGCTGAAGCTTTCTTT
>TRBD2|TRBJ2-2|.|TRBV5-1
CASSLGLAATGELFF
TGCGCCAGCAGCTTGGGACTAGCGGCCACCGGGGAGCTGTTTTTT
>.|TRBJ2-7|.|TRBV7-2
CASSLRTGDYEQYF
TGTGCCAGCAGCCTGCGGACGGGGGACTACGAGCAGTACTTC
>.|TRBJ1-6|once|TRBV9
CASSADSAFSPLHF
TGTGCCAGCAGCGCGGACAGCGCGTTTTCACCCCTCCACTTT
>.|TRBJ1-1|few|TRBV5-6
CASSFWLGPGPMNTEAFF
TGTGCCAGCAGCTTCTGGCTGGGGCCCGGACCCATGAACACTGAAGCTTTCTTT
>.|TRBJ2-4|.|TRBV5-6
CASSLVDKLAKNIQYF
TGTGCCAGCAGCTTGGTGGACAAACTAGCCAAAAACATTCAGTACTTC
>.|TRBJ1-3|.|TRBV28
CASSLGYRARASGNTIYF
TGTGCCAGCAGTTTAGGGTACAGGGCTAGGGCATCAGGAAACACCATATATTTT
>.|TRBJ1-2|.|TRBV6-1
CASSRDTGGGGYTF
TGTGCCAGCAGTAGGGACACAGGTGGGGGTGGCTACACCTTC
>.|TRBJ2-1|.|TRBV20-1
CSVFRVNEQFF
TGCAGTGTTTTCAGGGTCAATGAGCAGTTCTTC
>TRBD1|TRBJ1-1|.|TRBV9
CASSQGGSLNTEAFF
TGTGCCAGCAGCCAGGGGGGCTCCCTGAACACTGAAGCTTTCTTT
>.|TRBJ2-2|few|TRBV6-1
CASSEAGGRELFF
TGTGCCAGCAGTGAAGCAGGGGGACGGGAGCTGTTTTTT
>TRBD1|TRBJ1-5|.|TRBV4-2
CASSQVETGVNQPQHF
TGTGCCAGCAGCCAAGTGGAGACAGGGGTGAATCAGCCCCAGCATTTT
>TRBD1|TRBJ2-2|.|TRBV2
CASSYSRDRQNTGELFF
TGTGCCAGCAGTTATAGTCGGGACAGACAGAACACCGGGGAGCTGTTTTTT
>TRBD1|TRBJ2-2|.|TRBV7-9
CASSLVGQGRTGELFF
TGTGCCAGCAGCTTAGTAGGACAGGGAAGGACCGGGGAGCTGTTTTTT
>.|TRBJ2-7|once|TRBV30
CAWSVRGGSEQYF
TGTGCCTGGAGTGTACGGGGAGGAAGCGAGCAGTACTTC
>TRBD2|TRBJ2-7|.|TRBV5-1
CASSPNLAGGYEQYF
TGCGCCAGCAGCCCGAACCTAGCGGGAGGGTACGAGCAGTACTTC
>TRBD2|TRBJ2-1|.|TRBV28
CASSSYLGGTSGRFYNEQFF
TGTGCCAGCAGTTCATATTTGGGGGGGACTAGCGGGAGATTCTACAATGAGCAGTTCTTC
>.|TRBJ2-7|once|TRBV18
CATAPAGAGTSSYEQYF
TGTGCCACCGCCCCAGCAGGAGCGGGGACAAGCTCCTACGAGCAGTACTTC
>TRBD1|TRBJ1-1|few|TRBV6-5
CASRIRTGMNTEAFF
TGTGCCAGCAGGATCCGGACAGGAATGAACACTGAAGCTTTCTTT
>.|TRBJ2-7|.|TRBV28
CASSTEDEQYF
TGTGCCAGCAGCACCGAGGACGAGCAGTACTTC
>.|TRBJ1-6|.|TRBV11-2
CASSARAYNSPLHF
TGTGCCAGCAGCGCACGAGCCTATAATTCACCCCTCCACTTT
>.|TRBJ1-3|.|TRBV2
CASSEESSGNTIYF
TGTGCCAGCAGTGAAGAGAGCTCTGGAAACACCATATATTTT
>.|TRBJ1-1|few|TRBV4-1
CASSQGGRGKNTEAFF
TGCGCCAGCAGCCAAGGGGGGCGAGGTAAGAACACTGAAGCTTTCTTT
>.|TRBJ2-5|.|TRBV7-2
CASSLSWRRSQETQYF
TGTGCCAGCAGCTTAAGTTGGAGGAGGTCTCAAGAGACCCAGTACTTC
>TRBD2|TRBJ2-7|few|TRBV7-2
CASSRPLAGVGYEQYF
TGTGCCAGCAGCCGACCGCTAGCGGGAGTAGGTTACGAGCAGTACTTC
>.|TRBJ1-5|few|TRBV19
CASSIRGGVSNQPQHF
TGTGCCAGTAGTATACGCGGTGGAGTAAGCAATCAGCCCCAGCATTTT
>TRBD1|TRBJ2-7|.|TRBV6-6
CASSFPGQGDEQYF
TGTGCCAGCAGCTTTCCGGGACAGGGGGACGAGCAGTACTTC
>TRBD2|TRBJ2-7|.|TRBV19
CASSLGGAGEQYF
TGTGCCAGTAGTCTCGGGGGGGCCGGCGAGCAGTACTTC
>TRBD1|TRBJ1-5|.|TRBV19
CASSSGQTWRNQPQHF
TGTGCCAGTAGTTCGGGACAGACTTGGAGGAATCAGCCCCAGCATTTT
>TRBD2|TRBJ2-7|.|TRBV9
CASSLRGGQGYEQYF
TGTGCCAGCAGCCTGCGGGGGGGCCAGGGTTACGAGCAGTACTTC
>.|TRBJ2-3|.|TRBV11-2
CASKLQGTDTQYF
TGTGCCAGCAAGCTGCAGGGCACAGATACGCAGTATTTT
>.|TRBJ1-2|.|TRBV4-3
CASSQDLQTSYTF
TGCGCCAGCAGCCAAGATTTACAGACCAGCTACACCTTC
>TRBD1|TRBJ2-1|.|TRBV5-4
CASSLVTGENFYNEQFF
TGCGCCAGCAGCTTGGTGACAGGGGAGAACTTCTACAATGAGCAGTTCTTC
>TRBD2|TRBJ2-7|.|TRBV4-1
CASSQDSSGIIYEQYF
TGCGCCAGCAGCCAAGATAGCAGCGGGATAATCTACGAGCAGTACTTC
>.|TRBJ2-5|.|TRBV5-1
CASSPSPSGGETQYF
TGCGCCAGCAGCCCTTCCCCATCAGGGGGGGAGACCCAGTACTTC
>.|TRBJ1-5|.|TRBV28
CATRDWNQPQHF
TGTGCCACCCGGGACTGGAATCAGCCCCAGCATTTT
>.|TRBJ1-2|.|TRBV11-2
CASSRTGNYGYTF
TGTGCCAGCAGCCGCACAGGGAACTATGGCTACACCTTC
>TRBD2|TRBJ2-1|.|TRBV7-9
CASSLAGGIRNEQFF
TGTGCCAGCAGCTTAGCGGGGGGGATCAGGAATGAGCAGTTCTTC
>.|TRBJ2-7|.|TRBV2
CASSKSYEQYF
TGTGCCAGCAGTAAGTCCTACGAGCAGTACTTC